This record looks at one TCR beta chain sequence and its context. The ends were cut back, 1 base at V and 4 bases at J, with 13 bases in the middle. This CDR3 spans 15 amino acids. Germline V gene data show CDR1 as SGHDN and CDR2 as FVKESK. The assay was immunoSEQ multiplex PCR, and TCRdb's table has in-frame clones only and misses some. The sample contains 150,000 to 200,000 clones, about 85% of which appear only once. These data are taken from a study of blood T cell repertoires in COVID-19. Across the study: COVID-19 samples collected from the United States, Italy and Spain covered acute and convalescent phases. PBMCs, B-cell-depleted T cells, or T cells provided the cDNA or gDNA that made up the material.

Participants' reported clinical history set cohort assignment. Each recovered donor of Cohort 3 presented with two negative PCRs, clearance, or symptom resolution. The rearrangement links TRBV14 to TRBJ2-5; a weak D match, TRBD2 (5 bases). Input material: PBMCs or T cells enriched from blood (not recorded which). The TCR comes from a woman between 45 and 60 years old who had recovered from COVID-19. CDR3 sequence reads: CASSQVGRYRETQYF. DNA of the CDR3: TGTGCCAGCAGCCAAGTTGGGAGATACCGAGAGACCCAGTACTTC.